The 25 T cell receptor beta chains below were found in one sample sequenced in a study of post-analysis software for immune sequencing data. General study results and limits: In patients, TRBV5-6, TRBV5-1 and TRBV20-1 belonged to five TRBV segments found more frequently than in controls.

TCR beta cDNA libraries included unique molecular identifiers. In TCRdb, the PCR reads were re-called with MiXCR into one record per CDR3 protein. This table holds 380,000 or so distinct CDR3 sequences, 30% to 45% found once. What these receptors recognize is not known. Sample: blood. These receptors all stem from a girl aged 5-17 years with multiple sclerosis.

This clonotype was seen a few times. The chain uses TRBV9 and TRBJ2-3; tentatively, D is TRBD1 or TRBD2 (5 bases each). The CDR3 has 18 amino acids. Germline V lookup: CDR1 SGDLS, CDR2 YYNGEE. Trimming removed 3 bases at V and 0 bases at J, with 20 bases between. CDR3 sequence reads: CASSGTPGPSRSTDTQYF. Here the CDR3 DNA reads TGTGCCAGCAGCGGAACTCCGGGACCCTCGAGAAGCACAGATACGCAGTATTTT. Drawing the rest from reference TRBV9 and TRBJ2-3, the complete variable domain is DSGVTQTPKHLITATGQRVTLRCSPRSGDLSVYWYQQSLDQGLQFLIQYYNGEERAKGNILERFSAQQFPDLHSELNLSSLELGDSALYFCASSGTPGPSRSTDTQYFGPGTRLTVL.

This chain links TRBV6-1 with TRBJ1-5; a possible D gene is TRBD1 (6 bases). The ends were cut back, 5 bases at V and 5 bases at J, with 13 bases in the middle. Germline lookup yields CDR1 MNHNS and CDR2 SASEGT. This CDR3 contains 14 residues. The CDR3 region is CASSPRDTYQPQHF. CDR3 sequence (DNA): TGTGCCAGCAGTCCCCGGGACACCTATCAGCCCCAGCATTTT.

The chain combines TRBV6-5 with TRBJ2-3; no reliable D call. V dropped 0 bases and J dropped 1 base, with 17 bases sitting between them. From germline, CDR1 is MNHEY and CDR2 SVGAGI. The CDR3 has 18 amino acids. CDR3 sequence: CASSYSIGEPWGTDTQYF. The CDR3 DNA sequence: TGTGCCAGCAGTTACTCGATTGGAGAACCCTGGGGCACAGATACGCAGTATTTT.

This rearrangement joins TRBV3-1 to TRBJ1-6, with D perhaps matching TRBD1 (5 bases). This CDR3 is built from 13 residues. Trimming cost V 3 bases and J 8 bases, with 8 bases left between them. The germline gives CDR1 LGHDT, CDR2 YNNKEL (reference sequence). CDR3 DNA sequence: TGTGCCAGCAGCCAGGGGCGTGATTCACCCCTCCACTTT. Its protein product is CASSQGRDSPLHF. The full variable domain, in which reference TRBV3-1 and TRBJ1-6 provide the parts outside the CDR3, is DTAVSQTPKYLVTQMGNDKSIKCEQNLGHDTMYWYKQDSKKFLKIMFSYNNKELIINETVPNRFSPKSPDKAHLNLHINSLELGDSAVYFCASSQGRDSPLHFGNGTRLTVT.

V and J are TRBV6-5 and TRBJ2-7; possibly TRBD1 or TRBD2 for D (5 bases each). The CDR3 extends over 13 amino acids. Germline-derived CDR1 and CDR2 are MNHEY and SVGAGI. Trimming stripped 10 bases from V and 4 bases from J, with 17 bases between. Written as DNA, the CDR3 is TGTGCCACCAAAAGCCGGGACCTTTACGAGCAGTACTTC. Protein product: CATKSRDLYEQYF.

For this clonotype: One junction end does not reproduce the germline sequence, and a read error may be involved. The rearrangement links TRBV12-3 or TRBV12-4 to TRBJ2-5; D gene ambiguous. This CDR3 has 12 residues. The CDR3 here is CASTRALETQYF. Written as DNA, the CDR3 is TGTGCAAGCACCCGCGCTTTAGAGACCCAGTACTTC.

As to this clonotype: Since a much larger clone is just one base distant, this may be a read error. The chain combines TRBV7-2 with TRBJ2-1, with TRBD2 matching 8 bases. Germline CDR1 is SGHTA and CDR2 is FQGNSA. Trimming at V came to 4 bases and at J to 6 bases, leaving 5 bases not matched to a gene. The CDR3 loop spans 14 amino acids. The CDR3 here is CTSSSWTSPNEQFF. CDR3 DNA sequence: TGTACCAGCAGCTCGTGGACTAGCCCCAATGAGCAGTTCTTC.

This chain uses TRBV4-1 with TRBJ2-3; tentative D call: TRBD2 (6 bases). The CDR3 length is 15 residues. Deletions cut 3 bases from V and 1 base from J, with 11 bases between. CDR1 is MGHRA and CDR2 is YSYEKL in the germline V gene. The DNA for the CDR3 is TGCGCCAGCAGCCAGGGCGGGGTGGGCACAGATACGCAGTATTTT. Translation: CASSQGGVGTDTQYF.

The rearrangement links TRBV12-3 or TRBV12-4 to TRBJ2-1, with 15 bases identical to TRBD2. After removal of 6 bases from V and 1 base from J, the junction contained 10 bases not matched to a gene. This CDR3 is 19 amino acids long. CDR3 in DNA: TGTGCCAGCAGCCTGACCGGGACTAGCGGGGGGCCTTCCTACAATGAGCAGTTCTTC. Protein product: CASSLTGTSGGPSYNEQFF.

The CDR3 sequence: CASSQDRTSYEQYF. CDR3 DNA sequence: TGTGCCAGCAGCCAAGATAGAACCTCCTACGAGCAGTACTTC. V gene TRBV4-2 combines with J gene TRBJ2-7; D ambiguous. The CDR3 totals 14 residues. V dropped 0 bases and J dropped 0 bases, with 6 bases sitting between them. Germline V gene sequence: CDR1 LGHNA, CDR2 YNFKEQ.

The V call is TRBV3-1, the J call TRBJ1-6; the D is unclear. The CDR3 is 15 residues long. The ends were cut back, 1 base at V and 9 bases at J, with 13 bases in the middle. In germline, CDR1 is LGHDT, CDR2 YNNKEL (reference sequence). This CDR3 is CASSQGWGRSSPLHF. CDR3 bases: TGTGCCAGCAGCCAAGGGTGGGGTAGGAGTTCACCCCTCCACTTT.

V and J are TRBV2 and TRBJ2-5; possible D gene TRBD1, 6 bases. Trimming took 5 bases from V and 5 from J, leaving 18 bases between them. This CDR3 region has 15 residues. CDR1 and CDR2 from the germline V gene are SNHLY and FYNNEI. CDR3 sequence (DNA): TGTGCCAGCAGTTTGGTACAGGGTCATGGGGAGACCCAGTACTTC. This gives the protein CASSLVQGHGETQYF. The entire variable domain, with the rest obtained from reference TRBV2 and TRBJ2-5, is as follows: EPEVTQTPSHQVTQMGQEVILRCVPISNHLYFYWYRQILGQKVEFLVSFYNNEISEKSEIFDDQFSVERPDGSNFTLKIRSTKLEDSAMYFCASSLVQGHGETQYFGPGTRLLVL.

This CDR3 reads CASSVTGTPYNEQFF. CDR3 DNA: TGTGCCAGCAGCGTAACGGGCACCCCCTACAATGAGCAGTTCTTC. The rearrangement uses TRBV9 and TRBJ2-1; D gene ambiguous. The germline V gene has CDR1 SGDLS and CDR2 YYNGEE. The V end lost 1 base, the J end lost 2 bases, and 10 bases lay between the germline ends. This CDR3 has 15 residues.

This clonotype showed up just once. The rearrangement links TRBV28 to TRBJ1-1; D not resolved. The CDR3 extends over 15 amino acids. The germline V and J ends were trimmed by 4 bases and 7 bases, with 19 bases remaining between them. Germline values: CDR1 MDHEN, CDR2 SYDVKM. CDR3 DNA sequence: TGTGCCAGCAGTTCCCTTGACACTTATGAGAGTGAAGCTTTCTTT. Residues: CASSSLDTYESEAFF. Full variable domain (rest looked up from reference TRBV28 and TRBJ1-1): DVKVTQSSRYLVKRTGEKVFLECVQDMDHENMFWYRQDPGLGLRLIYFSYDVKMKEKGDIPEGYSVSREKKERFSLILESASTNQTSMYLCASSSLDTYESEAFFGQGTRLTVV.

Notes on this clonotype: This clone may be a read error of a much larger clone one base away. This sequence joins TRBV5-1 and TRBJ1-2; possible D gene TRBD1, 6 bases. Germline CDR1 SGHRS, CDR2 YFSETQ. This CDR3 comprises 14 residues. Trimming took 4 bases from V and 2 from J, leaving 12 bases between them. For the CDR3, the DNA is TGCGCCAGCAGCCAACGGGGGGCGAACTATGGCTACACCTTC. This sequence encodes CASSQRGANYGYTF.

The V call is TRBV5-1, the J call TRBJ1-1; D gene uncertain. Trimming took 4 bases from V and 4 from J, leaving 17 bases between them. Germline CDR1 reads SGHRS; CDR2 reads YFSETQ. This CDR3 spans 15 amino acids. CDR3 residues: CASSDPTIPGTEAFF. The CDR3 DNA follows: TGCGCCAGCAGCGACCCGACAATTCCGGGCACTGAAGCTTTCTTT. The variable domain in full, with the rest retrieved from reference TRBV5-1 and TRBJ1-1, is KAGVTQTPRYLIKTRGQQVTLSCSPISGHRSVSWYQQTPGQGLQFLFEYFSETQRNKGNFPGRFSGRQFSNSRSEMNVSTLELGDSALYLCASSDPTIPGTEAFFGQGTRLTVV.

Only a few counts were recorded for this clonotype. This chain connects TRBV6-2 or TRBV6-3 to TRBJ2-5; possibly TRBD2 for D (6 bases). Germline-derived CDR1 and CDR2 are MNHEY and SVGEGT. Trimming pared 0 bases from V and 1 base from J, leaving 15 bases between. This CDR3 comprises 17 residues. As DNA, the CDR3 is TGTGCCAGCAGTTACTCGATTGGGGGAGGAATCCAAGAGACCCAGTACTTC. Protein: CASSYSIGGGIQETQYF.

This chain links TRBV7-9 with TRBJ1-1; D may be TRBD1 (5 bases). The CDR3 covers 13 residues. V dropped 5 bases and J dropped 6 bases, with 13 bases sitting between them. Germline lookup yields CDR1 SEHNR and CDR2 FQNEAQ (reference sequence). The CDR3 reads CASSRIREAEAFF. The CDR3 DNA sequence: TGTGCCAGCAGCCGAATCAGGGAGGCTGAAGCTTTCTTT.

In nucleotides, the CDR3 is TGCGCCAGCAGCTTGGCCGCAGGAACTGGGGCCAACGTCCTGACTTTC. Translation gives CASSLAAGTGANVLTF. The V call is TRBV5-1, the J call TRBJ2-6; D is unresolved. Germline-derived CDR1 and CDR2 are SGHRS and YFSETQ. The CDR3 length is 16 residues. V shed 0 bases and J shed 2 bases, with 9 bases lying between them.

This clonotype was counted a single time. The chain links TRBV12-3 or TRBV12-4 to TRBJ2-7, with D perhaps matching TRBD2 (6 bases). The V gene lost 3 bases and the J gene lost 2 bases, with 14 bases spanning the gap. This CDR3 comprises 15 residues. CDR3 DNA sequence: TGTGCCAGCAGTTTTTTTTACGGGGGTACCTACGAGCAGTACTTC. This encodes CASSFFYGGTYEQYF.

This clonotype has a handful of counts. The V gene is TRBV6-6, the J gene TRBJ2-7, with D perhaps matching TRBD2 (6 bases). CDR1 is MNHNY and CDR2 is SVGAGI in the germline V gene (reference sequence). The CDR3 is 14 residues long. Trimming pared 5 bases from V and 6 bases from J, leaving 17 bases between. CDR3 loop: CASSQSTRSGEQYF. CDR3 coding DNA: TGTGCCAGCAGTCAATCGACTAGATCCGGCGAGCAGTACTTC.

A few counts support this clonotype. The rearrangement links TRBV10-2 to TRBJ2-3; no clear D gene. Germline V gene sequence: CDR1 WSHSY, CDR2 SAAADI. The ends were cut back, 2 bases at V and 2 bases at J, with 8 bases in the middle. The CDR3 extends over 14 amino acids. CDR3 DNA sequence: TGCGCCAGCAGTGAGAAGCGCAACACAGATACGCAGTATTTT. Its protein product is CASSEKRNTDTQYF.

The rearrangement joins TRBV7-9 to TRBJ1-6; 7 bases align to TRBD1. CDR1 SEHNR and CDR2 FQNEAQ come from the germline V gene (reference sequence). Losses at the gene ends were 4 bases for V and 6 bases for J; bases not matched to a gene: 12. The CDR3 is 17 residues long. CDR3 residues: CASSSFRQGRCNSPLHF. In DNA, the CDR3 is TGTGCCAGCAGCTCGTTCCGACAGGGTCGGTGTAATTCACCCCTCCACTTT.

The chain joins TRBV12-3 or TRBV12-4 to TRBJ1-6; weak D call: TRBD1 (5 bases). The CDR3 spans 14 residues. V was pared by 7 bases and J by 6 bases, with 13 bases between. The CDR3 is CASTEARANSPLHF. The CDR3 DNA is TGTGCCAGCACCGAAGCCAGGGCTAATTCACCCCTCCACTTT.

This clonotype was seen a handful of times. V is TRBV29-1 and J is TRBJ2-1; a weak D match, TRBD1 (5 bases). V was pared by 2 bases and J by 5 bases, with 16 bases between. Germline V lookup: CDR1 SQVTM, CDR2 ANQGSEA. This CDR3 spans 15 amino acids. Written as DNA, the CDR3 is TGCAGCGTTGAACGCCAGGGCCAACGGGACAATGAGCAGTTCTTC. This encodes CSVERQGQRDNEQFF.